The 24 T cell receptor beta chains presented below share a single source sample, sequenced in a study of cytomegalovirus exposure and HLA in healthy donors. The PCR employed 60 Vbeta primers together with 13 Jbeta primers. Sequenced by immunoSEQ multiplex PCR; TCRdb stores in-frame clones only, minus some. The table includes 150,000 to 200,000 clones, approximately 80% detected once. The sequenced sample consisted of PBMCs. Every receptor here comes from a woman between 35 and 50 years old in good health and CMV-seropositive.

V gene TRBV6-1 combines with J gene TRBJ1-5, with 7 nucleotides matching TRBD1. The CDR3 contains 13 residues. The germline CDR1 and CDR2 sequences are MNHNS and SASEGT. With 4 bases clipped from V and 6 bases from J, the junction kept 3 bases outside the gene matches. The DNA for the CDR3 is TGTGCCAGCAGTGTACAGGGGACTCAGCCCCAGCATTTT. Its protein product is CASSVQGTQPQHF.

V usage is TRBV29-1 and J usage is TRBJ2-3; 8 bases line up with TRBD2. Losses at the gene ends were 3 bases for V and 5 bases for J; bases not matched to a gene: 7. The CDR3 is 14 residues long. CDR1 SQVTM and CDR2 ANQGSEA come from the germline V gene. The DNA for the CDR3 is TGCAGCGTTGACGGCGGGAGGCGGGGAGATACGCAGTATTTT. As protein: CSVDGGRRGDTQYF.

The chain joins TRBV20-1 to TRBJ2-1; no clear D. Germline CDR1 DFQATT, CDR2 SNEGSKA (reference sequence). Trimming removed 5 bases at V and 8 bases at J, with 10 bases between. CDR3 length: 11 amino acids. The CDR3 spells CSAARIDEQFF. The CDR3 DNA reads TGCAGTGCTGCTAGGATAGATGAGCAGTTCTTC.

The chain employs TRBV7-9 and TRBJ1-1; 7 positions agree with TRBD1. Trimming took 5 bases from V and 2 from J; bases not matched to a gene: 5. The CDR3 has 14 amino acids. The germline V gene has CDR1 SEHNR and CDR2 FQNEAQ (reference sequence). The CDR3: CASSAGQTNTEAFF. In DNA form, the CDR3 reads TGTGCCAGCAGCGCGGGACAGACCAACACTGAAGCTTTCTTT.

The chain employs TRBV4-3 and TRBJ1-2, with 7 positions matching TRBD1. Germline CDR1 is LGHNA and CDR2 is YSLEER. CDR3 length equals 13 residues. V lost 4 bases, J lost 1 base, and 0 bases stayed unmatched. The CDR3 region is CASSRQGNYGYTF. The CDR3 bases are TGCGCCAGCAGCCGACAGGGTAACTATGGCTACACCTTC.

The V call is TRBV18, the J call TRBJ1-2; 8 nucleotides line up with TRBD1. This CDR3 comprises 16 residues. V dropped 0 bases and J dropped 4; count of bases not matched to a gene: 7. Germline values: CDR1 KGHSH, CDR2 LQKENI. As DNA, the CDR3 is TGTGCCAGCTCACCACCGTCCCAGGGGGCGGTCTATGGCTACACCTTC. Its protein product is CASSPPSQGAVYGYTF.

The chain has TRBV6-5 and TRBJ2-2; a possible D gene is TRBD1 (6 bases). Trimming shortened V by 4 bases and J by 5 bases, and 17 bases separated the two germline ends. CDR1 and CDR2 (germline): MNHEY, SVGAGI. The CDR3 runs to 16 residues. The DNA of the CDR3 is TGTGCCAGCAGTTTAAACCCGGGACAAGAAACCGGGGAGCTGTTTTTT. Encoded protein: CASSLNPGQETGELFF.

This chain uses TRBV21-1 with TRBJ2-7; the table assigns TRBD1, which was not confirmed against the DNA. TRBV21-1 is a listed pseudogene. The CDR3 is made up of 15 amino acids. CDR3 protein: CASSYRDRGRDEQYF. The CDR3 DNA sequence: TGTGCCAGCAGCTACCGGGACAGGGGGCGAGACGAGCAGTACTTC.

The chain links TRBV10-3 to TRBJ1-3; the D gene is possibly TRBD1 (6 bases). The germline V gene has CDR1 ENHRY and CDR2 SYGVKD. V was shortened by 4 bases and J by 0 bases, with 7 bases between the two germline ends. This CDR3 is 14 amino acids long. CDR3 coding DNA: TGTGCCATCAGTGGGACAGACTCTGGAAACACCATATATTTT. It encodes CAISGTDSGNTIYF.

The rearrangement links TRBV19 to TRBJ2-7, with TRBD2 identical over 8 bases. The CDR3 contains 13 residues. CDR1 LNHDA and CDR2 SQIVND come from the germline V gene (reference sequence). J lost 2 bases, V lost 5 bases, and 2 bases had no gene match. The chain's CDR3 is CASSLGLAYEQYF. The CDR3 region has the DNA TGTGCCAGTAGTTTGGGACTAGCCTACGAGCAGTACTTC.

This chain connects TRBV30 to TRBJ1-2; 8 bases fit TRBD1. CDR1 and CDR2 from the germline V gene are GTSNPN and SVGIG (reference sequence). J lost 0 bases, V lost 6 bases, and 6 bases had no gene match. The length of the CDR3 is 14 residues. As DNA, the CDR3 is TGTGCCTGCGGACAGGGTGTCCCTAACTATGGCTACACCTTC. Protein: CACGQGVPNYGYTF.

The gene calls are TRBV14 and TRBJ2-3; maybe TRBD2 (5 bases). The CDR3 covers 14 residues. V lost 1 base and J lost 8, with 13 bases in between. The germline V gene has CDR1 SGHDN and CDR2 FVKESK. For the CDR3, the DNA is TGTGCCAGCAGCCAAGTCTTGAGCGGCGCTACGCAGTATTTT. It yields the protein CASSQVLSGATQYF.

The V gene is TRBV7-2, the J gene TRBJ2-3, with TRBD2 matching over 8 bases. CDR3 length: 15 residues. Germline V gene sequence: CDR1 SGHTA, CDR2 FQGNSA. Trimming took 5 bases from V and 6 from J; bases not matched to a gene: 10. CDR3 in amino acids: CASSRRAGEGDTQYF. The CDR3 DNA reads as TGTGCCAGCAGCCGCCGAGCGGGAGAGGGGGATACGCAGTATTTT. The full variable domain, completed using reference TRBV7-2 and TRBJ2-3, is GAGVSQSPSNKVTEKGKDVELRCDPISGHTALYWYRQSLGQGLEFLIYFQGNSAPDKSGLPSDRFSAERTGGSVSTLTIQRTQQEDSAVYLCASSRRAGEGDTQYFGPGTRLTVL.

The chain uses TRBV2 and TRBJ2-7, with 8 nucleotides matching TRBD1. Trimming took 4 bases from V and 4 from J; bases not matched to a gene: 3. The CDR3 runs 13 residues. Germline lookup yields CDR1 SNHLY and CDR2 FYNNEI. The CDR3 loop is CASSVQGAYEQYF. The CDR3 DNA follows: TGTGCCAGCAGTGTGCAGGGGGCTTACGAGCAGTACTTC.

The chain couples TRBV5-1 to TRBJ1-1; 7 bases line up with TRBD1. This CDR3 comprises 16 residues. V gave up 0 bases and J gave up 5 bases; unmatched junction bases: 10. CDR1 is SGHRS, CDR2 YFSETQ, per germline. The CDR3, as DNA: TGCGCCAGCAGCTTGGTGCCAGGTCCAGGGGGGACTGAAGCTTTCTTT. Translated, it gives CASSLVPGPGGTEAFF. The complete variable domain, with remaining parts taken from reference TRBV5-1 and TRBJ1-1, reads KAGVTQTPRYLIKTRGQQVTLSCSPISGHRSVSWYQQTPGQGLQFLFEYFSETQRNKGNFPGRFSGRQFSNSRSEMNVSTLELGDSALYLCASSLVPGPGGTEAFFGQGTRLTVV.

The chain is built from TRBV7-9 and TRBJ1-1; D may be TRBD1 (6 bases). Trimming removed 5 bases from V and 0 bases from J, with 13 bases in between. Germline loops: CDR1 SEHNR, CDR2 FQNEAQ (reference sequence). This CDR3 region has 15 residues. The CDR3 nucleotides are TGTGCCAGCAGCCCCCGCGGACAGTTGAACACTGAAGCTTTCTTT. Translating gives CASSPRGQLNTEAFF.

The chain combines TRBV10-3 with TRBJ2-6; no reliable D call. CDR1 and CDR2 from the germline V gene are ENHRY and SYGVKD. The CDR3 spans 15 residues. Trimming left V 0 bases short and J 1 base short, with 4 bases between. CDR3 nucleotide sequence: TGTGCCATCAGTGAGTCCTTTTCTGGGGCCAACGTCCTGACTTTC. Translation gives CAISESFSGANVLTF.

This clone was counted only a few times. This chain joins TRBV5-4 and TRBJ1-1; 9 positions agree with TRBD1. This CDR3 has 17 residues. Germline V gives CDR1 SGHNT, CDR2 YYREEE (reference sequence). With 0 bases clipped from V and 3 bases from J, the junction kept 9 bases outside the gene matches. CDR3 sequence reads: CASSLALVTGGHTEAFF. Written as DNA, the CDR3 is TGTGCCAGCAGCTTGGCCCTAGTAACAGGGGGCCACACTGAAGCTTTCTTT.

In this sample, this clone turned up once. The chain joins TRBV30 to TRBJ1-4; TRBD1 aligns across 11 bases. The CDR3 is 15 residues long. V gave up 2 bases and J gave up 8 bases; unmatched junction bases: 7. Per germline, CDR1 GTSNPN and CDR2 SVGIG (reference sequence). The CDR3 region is CAWSRTGTGGEKLFF. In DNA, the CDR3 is TGTGCCTGGAGTCGAACCGGGACAGGGGGAGAAAAACTGTTTTTT.

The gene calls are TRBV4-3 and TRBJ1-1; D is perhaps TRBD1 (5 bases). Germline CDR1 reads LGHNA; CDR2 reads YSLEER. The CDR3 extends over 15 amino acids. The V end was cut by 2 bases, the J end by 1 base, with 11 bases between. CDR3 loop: CASSQLSGGNTEAFF. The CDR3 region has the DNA TGCGCCAGCAGCCAACTATCCGGGGGGAACACTGAAGCTTTCTTT.

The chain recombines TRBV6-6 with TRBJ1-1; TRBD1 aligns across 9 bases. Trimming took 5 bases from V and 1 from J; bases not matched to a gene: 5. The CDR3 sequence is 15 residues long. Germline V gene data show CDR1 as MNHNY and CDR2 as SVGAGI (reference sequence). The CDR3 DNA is TGTGCCAGCAGTCCCTTACAGGGGGCGAACACTGAAGCTTTCTTT. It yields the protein CASSPLQGANTEAFF.

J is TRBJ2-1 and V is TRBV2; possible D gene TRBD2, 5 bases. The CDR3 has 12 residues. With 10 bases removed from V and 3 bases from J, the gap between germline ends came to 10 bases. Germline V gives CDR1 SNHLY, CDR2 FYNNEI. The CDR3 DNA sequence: TGTGCCACTCGAGGGTACTACAATGAGCAGTTCTTC. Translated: CATRGYYNEQFF.

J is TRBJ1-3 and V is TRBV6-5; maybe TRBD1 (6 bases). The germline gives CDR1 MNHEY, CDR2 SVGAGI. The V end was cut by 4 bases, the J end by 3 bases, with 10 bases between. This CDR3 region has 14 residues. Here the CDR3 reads CASSSGAYGNTIYF. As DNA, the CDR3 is TGTGCCAGCAGTTCAGGGGCGTATGGAAACACCATATATTTT.

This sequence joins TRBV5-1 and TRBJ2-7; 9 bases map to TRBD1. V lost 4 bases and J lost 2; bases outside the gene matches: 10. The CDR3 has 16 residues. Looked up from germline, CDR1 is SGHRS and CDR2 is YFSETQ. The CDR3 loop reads CASSPGRDRVTYEQYF. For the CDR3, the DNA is TGCGCCAGCAGCCCCGGCCGGGACAGGGTCACCTACGAGCAGTACTTC.